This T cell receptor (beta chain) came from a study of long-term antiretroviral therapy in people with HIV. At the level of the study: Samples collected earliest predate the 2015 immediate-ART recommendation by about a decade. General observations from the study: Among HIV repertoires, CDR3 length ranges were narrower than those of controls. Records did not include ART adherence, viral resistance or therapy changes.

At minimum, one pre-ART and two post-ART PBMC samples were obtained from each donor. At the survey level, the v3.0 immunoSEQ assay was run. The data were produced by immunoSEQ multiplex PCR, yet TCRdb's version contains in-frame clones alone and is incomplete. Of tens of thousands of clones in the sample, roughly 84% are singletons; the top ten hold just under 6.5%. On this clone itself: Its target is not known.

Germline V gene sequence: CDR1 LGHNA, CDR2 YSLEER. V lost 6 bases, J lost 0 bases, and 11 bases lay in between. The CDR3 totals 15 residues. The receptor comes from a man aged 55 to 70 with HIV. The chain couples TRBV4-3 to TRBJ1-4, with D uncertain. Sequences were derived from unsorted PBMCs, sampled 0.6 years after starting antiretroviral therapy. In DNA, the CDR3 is TGCGCCAGCAGTGTAAATTATGCAACTAATGAAAAACTGTTTTTT. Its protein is CASSVNYATNEKLFF.